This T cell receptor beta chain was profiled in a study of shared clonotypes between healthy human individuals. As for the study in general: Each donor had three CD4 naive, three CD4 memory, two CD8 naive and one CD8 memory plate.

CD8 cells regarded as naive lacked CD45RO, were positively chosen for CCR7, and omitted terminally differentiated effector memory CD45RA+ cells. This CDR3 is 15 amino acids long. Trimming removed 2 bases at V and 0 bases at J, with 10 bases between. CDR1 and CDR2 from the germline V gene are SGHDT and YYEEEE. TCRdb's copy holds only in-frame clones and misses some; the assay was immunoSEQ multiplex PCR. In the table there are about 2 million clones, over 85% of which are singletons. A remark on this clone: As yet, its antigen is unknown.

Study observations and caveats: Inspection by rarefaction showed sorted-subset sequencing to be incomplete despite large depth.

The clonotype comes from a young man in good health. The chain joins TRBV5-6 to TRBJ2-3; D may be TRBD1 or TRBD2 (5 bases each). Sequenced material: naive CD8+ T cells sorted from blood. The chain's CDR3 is CASSFAGTSTDTQYF. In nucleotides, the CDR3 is TGTGCCAGCAGCTTCGCAGGGACCAGCACAGATACGCAGTATTTT. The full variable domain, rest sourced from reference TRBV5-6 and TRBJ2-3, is DAGVTQSPTHLIKTRGQQVTLRCSPKSGHDTVSWYQQALGQGPQFIFQYYEEEERQRGNFPDRFSGHQFPNYSSELNVNALLLGDSALYLCASSFAGTSTDTQYFGPGTRLTVL.